The rows below give T cell receptor beta chains drawn from one sample of a study of blood T cell repertoires in COVID-19. Produced via immunoSEQ multiplex PCR; TCRdb's table is partial and in-frame only. The sample holds some 100,000 clones, about 85% seen once. Sequencing was performed on peripheral blood. The receptors were sampled from a woman aged 65 to 85 with active or convalescent COVID-19. Both conserved end residues are part of each CDR3.

v_call cdr3_aa
TRBV9 CASSLTSGTWNEQFF
TRBV5-4 CASSPGGQGRYGYTF
TRBV5-1 CASSRGGGSYEQYF
TRBV9 CASSESGSYNEQFF
TRBV5-1 CASSTGTGGIEQYF
TRBV10-3 CAITRDREYEQYF
TRBV6-5 CASSYQDSTNSPLHF
TRBV6-2/TRBV6-3 CASSYFRTSGGATGELFF
TRBV12-3/TRBV12-4 CASSPTNQPQHF
TRBV5-1 CASSTGGTGYTDTQYF
TRBV6-5 CASVARSEPDTQYF
TRBV2 CASSGQGPTEAFF
TRBV7-8 CASSLILNTEAFF
TRBV4-2 CASSQDPDSPLHF
TRBV21-1 CASLLSYEQYF
TRBV6-5 CASSSYALRNTDTQYF
TRBV5-6 CASSLWQGLGNTIYF
TRBV5-1 CASSLAVGGEQYF
TRBV7-2 CASSLTTSGGTETQYF
TRBV28 CASSPYLIVHYGYTF
TRBV20-1 CSASLVGYGYTF
TRBV5-4 CASTLGDTANYGYTF
TRBV5-1 CASSLVAGGQETQYF
TRBV18 CASSRGTDTYEQYF
TRBV28 CASSFLRGGNTEAFF
TRBV5-6 CASSSLGQGAGGYTF
TRBV5-1 CASSLLAGDDNEQFF
TRBV2 CASSEGRGNQPQHF
TRBV29-1 CSVGQGFGYGYTF
TRBV18 CASSPGQGLNSPLHF
TRBV28 CASRDSGDTQYF
TRBV27 CASSLQGIGEKLFF
TRBV2 CASSSSLQGPYGYTF
TRBV10-3 CAINSPGDTEAFF
TRBV18 CASSPRAVFESGNTIYF
TRBV7-9 CASSLARGTGYTF
TRBV19 CASKGGLISSGNTIYF
TRBV7-2 CASSLAVLQADTQYF
TRBV27 CASRWLGTGAYEQYF
TRBV6-5 CASSSLGRDYEQYF
TRBV18 CASSPLVDTEAFF
TRBV18 CASSPQTGTTNEKLFF